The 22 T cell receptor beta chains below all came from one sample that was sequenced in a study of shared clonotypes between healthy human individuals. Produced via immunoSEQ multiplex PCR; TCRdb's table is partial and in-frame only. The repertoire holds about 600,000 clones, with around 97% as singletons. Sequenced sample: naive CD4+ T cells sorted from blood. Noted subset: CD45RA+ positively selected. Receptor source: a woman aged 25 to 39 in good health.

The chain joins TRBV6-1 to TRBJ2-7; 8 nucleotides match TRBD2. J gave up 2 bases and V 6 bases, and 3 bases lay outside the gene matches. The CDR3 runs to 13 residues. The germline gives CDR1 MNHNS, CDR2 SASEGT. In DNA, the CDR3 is TGTGCCAGCAGAGCGGGAGCTGCCTACGAGCAGTACTTC. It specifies CASRAGAAYEQYF.

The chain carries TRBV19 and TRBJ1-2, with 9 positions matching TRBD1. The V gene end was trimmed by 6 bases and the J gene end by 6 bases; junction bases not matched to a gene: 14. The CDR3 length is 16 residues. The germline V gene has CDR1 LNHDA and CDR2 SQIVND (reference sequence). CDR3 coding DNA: TGTGCCAGTAGCCAAGGACAGGGGCCCACTTCGCATGGCTACACCTTC. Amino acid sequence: CASSQGQGPTSHGYTF.

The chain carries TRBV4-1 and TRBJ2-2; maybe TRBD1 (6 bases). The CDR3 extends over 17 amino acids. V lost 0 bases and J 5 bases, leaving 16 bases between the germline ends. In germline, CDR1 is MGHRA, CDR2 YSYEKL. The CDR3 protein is CASSQDPGDAYTGELFF. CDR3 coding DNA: TGCGCCAGCAGCCAAGATCCAGGGGATGCTTATACCGGGGAGCTGTTTTTT.

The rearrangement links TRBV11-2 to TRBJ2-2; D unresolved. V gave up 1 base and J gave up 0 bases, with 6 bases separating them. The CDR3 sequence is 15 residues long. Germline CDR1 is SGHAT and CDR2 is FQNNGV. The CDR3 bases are TGTGCCAGCAGCTTAGGATCTTCGAACACCGGGGAGCTGTTTTTT. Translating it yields CASSLGSSNTGELFF.

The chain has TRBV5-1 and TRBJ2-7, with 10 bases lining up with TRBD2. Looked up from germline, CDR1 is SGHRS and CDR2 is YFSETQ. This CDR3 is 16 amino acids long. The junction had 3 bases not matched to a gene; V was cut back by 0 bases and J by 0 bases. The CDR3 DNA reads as TGCGCCAGCAGCTTGGGGACTAGCGGAAGCTCCTACGAGCAGTACTTC. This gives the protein CASSLGTSGSSYEQYF.

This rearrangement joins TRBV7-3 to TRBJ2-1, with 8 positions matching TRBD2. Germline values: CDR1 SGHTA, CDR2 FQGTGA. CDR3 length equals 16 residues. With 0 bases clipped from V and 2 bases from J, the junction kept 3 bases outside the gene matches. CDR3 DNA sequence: TGTGCCAGCAGCTTAACTCAGCGGGGGCCCTACAATGAGCAGTTCTTC. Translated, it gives CASSLTQRGPYNEQFF.

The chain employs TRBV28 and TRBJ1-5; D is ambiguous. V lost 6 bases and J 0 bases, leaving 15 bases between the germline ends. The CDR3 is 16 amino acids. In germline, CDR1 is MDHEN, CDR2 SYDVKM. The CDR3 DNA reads TGTGCCAGCAGCCTCCTTCGACGTTTTAGCAATCAGCCCCAGCATTTT. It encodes CASSLLRRFSNQPQHF.

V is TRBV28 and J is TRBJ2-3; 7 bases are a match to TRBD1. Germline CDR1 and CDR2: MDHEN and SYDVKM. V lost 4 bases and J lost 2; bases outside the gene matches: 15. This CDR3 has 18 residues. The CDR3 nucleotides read TGTGCCAGCAGTTCCCCCACCCCGGGACAGTCGCCCACAGATACGCAGTATTTT. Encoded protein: CASSSPTPGQSPTDTQYF. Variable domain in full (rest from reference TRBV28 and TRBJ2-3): DVKVTQSSRYLVKRTGEKVFLECVQDMDHENMFWYRQDPGLGLRLIYFSYDVKMKEKGDIPEGYSVSREKKERFSLILESASTNQTSMYLCASSSPTPGQSPTDTQYFGPGTRLTVL.

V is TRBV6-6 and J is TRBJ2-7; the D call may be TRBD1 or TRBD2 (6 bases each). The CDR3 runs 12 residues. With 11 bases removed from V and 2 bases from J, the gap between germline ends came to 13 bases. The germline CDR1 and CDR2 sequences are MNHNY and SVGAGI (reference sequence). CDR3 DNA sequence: TGTGCCGCCTCCCGGGGGCCCTACGAGCAGTACTTC. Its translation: CAASRGPYEQYF.

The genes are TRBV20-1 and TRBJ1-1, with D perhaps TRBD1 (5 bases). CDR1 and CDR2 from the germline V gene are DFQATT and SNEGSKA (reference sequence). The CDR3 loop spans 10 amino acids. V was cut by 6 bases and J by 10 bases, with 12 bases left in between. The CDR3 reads CSALSGGAFF. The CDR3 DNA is TGCAGTGCCTTGTCTGGGGGAGCTTTCTTT.

This CDR3 reads CASSQGLPASSYEQYF. CDR3 bases: TGTGCCAGCAGCCAGGGACTGCCGGCAAGCTCCTACGAGCAGTACTTC. V is TRBV5-4 and J is TRBJ2-7, with D perhaps TRBD2 (6 bases). The germline V gene encodes CDR1 SGHNT and CDR2 YYREEE (reference sequence). The CDR3 totals 16 residues. V dropped 4 bases and J dropped 0 bases, with 17 bases sitting between them.

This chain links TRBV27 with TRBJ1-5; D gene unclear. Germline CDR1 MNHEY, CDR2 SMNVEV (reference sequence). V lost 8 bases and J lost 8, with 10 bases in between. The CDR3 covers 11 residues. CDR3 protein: CASGLKEPQHF. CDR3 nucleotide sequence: TGTGCCAGCGGTCTTAAGGAGCCCCAGCATTTT.

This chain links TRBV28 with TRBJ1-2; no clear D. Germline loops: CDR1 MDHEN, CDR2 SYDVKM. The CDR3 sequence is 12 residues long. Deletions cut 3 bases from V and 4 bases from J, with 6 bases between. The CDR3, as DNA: TGTGCCAGCAGTTTTGGGCGCTATGGCTACACCTTC. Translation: CASSFGRYGYTF.

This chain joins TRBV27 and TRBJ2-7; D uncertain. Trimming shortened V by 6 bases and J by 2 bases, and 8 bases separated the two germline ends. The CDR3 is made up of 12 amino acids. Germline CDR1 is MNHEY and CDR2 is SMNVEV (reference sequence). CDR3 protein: CASREGPYEQYF. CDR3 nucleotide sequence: TGTGCCAGCAGGGAAGGTCCCTACGAGCAGTACTTC.

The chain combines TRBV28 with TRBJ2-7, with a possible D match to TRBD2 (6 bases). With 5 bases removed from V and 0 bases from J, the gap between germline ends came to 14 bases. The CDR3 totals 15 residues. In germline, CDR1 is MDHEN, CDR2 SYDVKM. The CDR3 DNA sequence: TGTGCCAGCAGTGGCCCACGGGGGAGCTCCTACGAGCAGTACTTC. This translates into CASSGPRGSSYEQYF.

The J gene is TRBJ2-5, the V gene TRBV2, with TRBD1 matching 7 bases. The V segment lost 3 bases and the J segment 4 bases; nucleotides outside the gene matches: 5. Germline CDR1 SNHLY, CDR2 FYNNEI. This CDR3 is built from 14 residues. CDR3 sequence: CASSDRQGRETQYF. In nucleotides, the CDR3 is TGTGCCAGCAGTGATCGACAGGGAAGAGAGACCCAGTACTTC. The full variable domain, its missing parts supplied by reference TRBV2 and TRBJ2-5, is EPEVTQTPSHQVTQMGQEVILRCVPISNHLYFYWYRQILGQKVEFLVSFYNNEISEKSEIFDDQFSVERPDGSNFTLKIRSTKLEDSAMYFCASSDRQGRETQYFGPGTRLLVL.

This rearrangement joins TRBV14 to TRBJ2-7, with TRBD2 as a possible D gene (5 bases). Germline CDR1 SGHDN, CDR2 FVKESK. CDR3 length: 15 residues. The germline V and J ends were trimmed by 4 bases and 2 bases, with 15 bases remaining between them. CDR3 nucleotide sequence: TGTGCCAGCAGCCCGATGGCGGGCTTAACCTACGAGCAGTACTTC. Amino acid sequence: CASSPMAGLTYEQYF.

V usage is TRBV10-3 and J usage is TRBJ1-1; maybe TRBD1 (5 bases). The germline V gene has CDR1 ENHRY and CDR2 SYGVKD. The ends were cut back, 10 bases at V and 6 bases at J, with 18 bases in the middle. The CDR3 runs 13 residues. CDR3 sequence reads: CATQIGVLAEAFF. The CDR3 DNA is TGTGCCACTCAAATAGGGGTACTAGCTGAAGCTTTCTTT.

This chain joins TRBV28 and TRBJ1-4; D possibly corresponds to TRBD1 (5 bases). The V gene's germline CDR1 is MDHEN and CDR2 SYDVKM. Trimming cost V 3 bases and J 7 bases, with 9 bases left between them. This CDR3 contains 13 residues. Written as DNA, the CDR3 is TGTGCCAGCAGTTTTTCCGGGGCTGAAAAACTGTTTTTT. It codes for CASSFSGAEKLFF.

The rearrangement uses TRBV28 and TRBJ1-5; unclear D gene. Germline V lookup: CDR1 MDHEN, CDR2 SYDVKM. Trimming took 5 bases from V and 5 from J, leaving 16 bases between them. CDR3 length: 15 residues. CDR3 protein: CASSPSDLSDQPQHF. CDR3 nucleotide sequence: TGTGCCAGCAGTCCCTCGGACTTAAGCGATCAGCCCCAGCATTTT.

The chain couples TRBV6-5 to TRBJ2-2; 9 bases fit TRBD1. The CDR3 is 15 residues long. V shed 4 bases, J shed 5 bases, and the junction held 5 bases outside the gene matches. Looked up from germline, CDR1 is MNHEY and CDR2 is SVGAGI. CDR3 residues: CASSSDRGDTGELFF. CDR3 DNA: TGTGCCAGCAGTTCGGACAGGGGCGATACCGGGGAGCTGTTTTTT.

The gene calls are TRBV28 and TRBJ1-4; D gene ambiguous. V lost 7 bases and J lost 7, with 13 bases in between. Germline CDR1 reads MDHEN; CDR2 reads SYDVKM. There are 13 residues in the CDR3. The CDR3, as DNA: TGTGCCAGCATAACACAACTGGGTGAAAAACTGTTTTTT. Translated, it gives CASITQLGEKLFF.